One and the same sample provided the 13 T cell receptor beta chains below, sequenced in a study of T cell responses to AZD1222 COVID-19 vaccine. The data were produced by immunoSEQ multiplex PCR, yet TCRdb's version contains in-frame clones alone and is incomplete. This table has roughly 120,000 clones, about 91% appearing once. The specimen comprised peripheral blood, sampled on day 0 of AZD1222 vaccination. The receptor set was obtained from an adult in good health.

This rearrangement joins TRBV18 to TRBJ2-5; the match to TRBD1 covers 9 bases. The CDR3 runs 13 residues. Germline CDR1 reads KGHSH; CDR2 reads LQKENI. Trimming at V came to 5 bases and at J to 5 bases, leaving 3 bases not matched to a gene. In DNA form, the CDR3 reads TGTGCCAGCTCAGGACAGGGGACGGAGACCCAGTACTTC. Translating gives CASSGQGTETQYF.

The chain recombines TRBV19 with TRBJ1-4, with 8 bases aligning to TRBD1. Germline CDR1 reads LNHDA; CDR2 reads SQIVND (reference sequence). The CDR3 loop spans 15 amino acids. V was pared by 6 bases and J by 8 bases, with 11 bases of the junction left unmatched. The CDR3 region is CASRPPQGAAEKLFF. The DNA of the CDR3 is TGTGCCAGTAGACCCCCGCAGGGGGCGGCCGAAAAACTGTTTTTT.

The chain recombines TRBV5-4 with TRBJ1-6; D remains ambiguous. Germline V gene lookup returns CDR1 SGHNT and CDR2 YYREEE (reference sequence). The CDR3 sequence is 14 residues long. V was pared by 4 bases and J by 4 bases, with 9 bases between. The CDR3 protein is CASSPSDYNSPLHF. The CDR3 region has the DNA TGTGCCAGCAGCCCCAGCGATTATAATTCACCCCTCCACTTT.

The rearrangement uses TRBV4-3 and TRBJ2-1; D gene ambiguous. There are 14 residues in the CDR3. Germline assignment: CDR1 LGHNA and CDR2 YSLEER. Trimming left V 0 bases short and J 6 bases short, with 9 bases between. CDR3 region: CASSQDSASNEQFF. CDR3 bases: TGCGCCAGCAGCCAAGATTCGGCCTCCAATGAGCAGTTCTTC.

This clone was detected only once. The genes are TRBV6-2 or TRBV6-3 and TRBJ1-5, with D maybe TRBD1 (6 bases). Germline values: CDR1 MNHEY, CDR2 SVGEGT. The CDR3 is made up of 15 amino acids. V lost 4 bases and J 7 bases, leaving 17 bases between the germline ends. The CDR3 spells CASSFPGQPIQPQHF. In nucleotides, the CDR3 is TGTGCCAGCAGTTTTCCGGGACAACCGATCCAGCCCCAGCATTTT.

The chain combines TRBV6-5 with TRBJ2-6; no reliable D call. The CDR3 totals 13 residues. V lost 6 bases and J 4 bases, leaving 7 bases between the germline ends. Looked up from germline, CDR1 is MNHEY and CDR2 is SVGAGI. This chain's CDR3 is CASRPGGANVLTF. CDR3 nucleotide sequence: TGTGCCAGCAGGCCTGGAGGGGCCAACGTCCTGACTTTC.

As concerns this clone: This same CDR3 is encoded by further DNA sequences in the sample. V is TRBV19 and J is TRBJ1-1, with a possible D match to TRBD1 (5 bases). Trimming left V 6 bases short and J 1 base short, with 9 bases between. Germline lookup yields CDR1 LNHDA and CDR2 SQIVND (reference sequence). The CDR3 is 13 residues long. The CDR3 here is CASRRQPNTEAFF. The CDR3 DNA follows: TGTGCCAGTAGGCGACAGCCGAACACTGAAGCTTTCTTT.

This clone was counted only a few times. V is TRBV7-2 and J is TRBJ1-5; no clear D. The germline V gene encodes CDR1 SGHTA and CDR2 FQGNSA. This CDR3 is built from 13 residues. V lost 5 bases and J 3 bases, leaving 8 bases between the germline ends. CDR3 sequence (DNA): TGTGCCAGCAGCCAAGAGGCCAATCAGCCCCAGCATTTT. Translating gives CASSQEANQPQHF.

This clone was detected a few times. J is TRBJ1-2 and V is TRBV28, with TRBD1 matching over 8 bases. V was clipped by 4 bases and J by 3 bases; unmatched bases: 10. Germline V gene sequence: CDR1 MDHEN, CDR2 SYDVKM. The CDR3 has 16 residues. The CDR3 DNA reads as TGTGCCAGCAGTTCCCCCGCTCAGACAGGGGACTATGGCTACACCTTC. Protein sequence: CASSSPAQTGDYGYTF.

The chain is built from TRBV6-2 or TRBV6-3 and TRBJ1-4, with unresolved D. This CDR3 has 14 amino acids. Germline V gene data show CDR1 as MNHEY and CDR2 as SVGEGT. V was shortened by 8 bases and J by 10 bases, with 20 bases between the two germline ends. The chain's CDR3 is CASGPPSPPGKLFF. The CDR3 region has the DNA TGTGCCAGCGGCCCACCGAGCCCCCCGGGAAAACTGTTTTTT.

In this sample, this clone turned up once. The CDR3 is CASSLGVADSGNTIYF. DNA for the CDR3: TGCGCCAGCAGCTTGGGGGTGGCGGACTCTGGAAACACCATATATTTT. The rearrangement uses TRBV5-1 and TRBJ1-3, with D unresolved. V lost 0 bases, J lost 0 bases, and 10 bases lay in between. The CDR3 is 16 amino acids. CDR1 SGHRS and CDR2 YFSETQ come from the germline V gene. Using reference TRBV5-1 and TRBJ1-3 for the parts outside the CDR3, the full variable domain is KAGVTQTPRYLIKTRGQQVTLSCSPISGHRSVSWYQQTPGQGLQFLFEYFSETQRNKGNFPGRFSGRQFSNSRSEMNVSTLELGDSALYLCASSLGVADSGNTIYFGEGSWLTVV.

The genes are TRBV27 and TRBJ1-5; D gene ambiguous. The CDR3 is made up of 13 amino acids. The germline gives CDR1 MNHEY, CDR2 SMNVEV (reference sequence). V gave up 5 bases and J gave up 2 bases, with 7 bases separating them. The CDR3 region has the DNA TGTGCCAGCAGTGAGAGGGGCAATCAGCCCCAGCATTTT. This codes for CASSERGNQPQHF.

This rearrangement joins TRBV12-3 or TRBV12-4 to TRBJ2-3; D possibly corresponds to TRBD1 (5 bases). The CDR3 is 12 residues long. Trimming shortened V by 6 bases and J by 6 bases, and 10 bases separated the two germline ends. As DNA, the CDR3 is TGTGCCAGCAGGTTTGGGGCGGATACGCAGTATTTT. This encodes CASRFGADTQYF.